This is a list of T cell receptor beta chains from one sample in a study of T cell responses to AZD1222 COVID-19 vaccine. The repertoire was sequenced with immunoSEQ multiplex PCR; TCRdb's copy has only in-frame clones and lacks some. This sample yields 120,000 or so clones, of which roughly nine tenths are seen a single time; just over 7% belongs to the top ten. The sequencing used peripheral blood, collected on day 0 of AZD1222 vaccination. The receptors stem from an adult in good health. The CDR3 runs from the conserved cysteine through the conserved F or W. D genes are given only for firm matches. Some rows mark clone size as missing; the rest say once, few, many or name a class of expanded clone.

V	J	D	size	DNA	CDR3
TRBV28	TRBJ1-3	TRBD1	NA	TGTGCCAGCAGGACAGGGGGCGAAGGAAACACCATATATTTT	CASRTGGEGNTIYF
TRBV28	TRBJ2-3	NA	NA	TGTGCCAGCAGGGCCTTCAGTTCCCCGGCAGATACGCAGTATTTT	CASRAFSSPADTQYF
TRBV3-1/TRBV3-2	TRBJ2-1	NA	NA	TGTGCCAGCAGCCCCTCGGCTAGCCACAATGAGCAGTTCTTC	CASSPSASHNEQFF
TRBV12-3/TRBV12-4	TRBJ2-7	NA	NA	TGTGCCAGCAGTTTCACTCCCCTTCACGAGCAGTACTTC	CASSFTPLHEQYF
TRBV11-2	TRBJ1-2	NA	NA	TGTGCCAGCAGCTTACCCGCGGAAGGGAATTTTCGTGGCTACACCTTC	CASSLPAEGNFRGYTF
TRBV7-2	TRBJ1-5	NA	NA	TGTGCCAGCAGCTTAAATTCGGCGCAGGTCAATCAGCCCCAGCATTTT	CASSLNSAQVNQPQHF
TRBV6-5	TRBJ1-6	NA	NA	TGTGCCAGCCGAGGGGTGACGGGTAATTCACCCCTCCACTTT	CASRGVTGNSPLHF
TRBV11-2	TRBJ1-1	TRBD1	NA	TGTGCCAGCAGCTCCCAGGTGACAGGGGGTAGTATGAACGCTTTCTTT	CASSSQVTGGSMNAFF
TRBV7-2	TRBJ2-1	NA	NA	TGTGCCAGCAGCGTCCTGACTATTAGCGGTGAGCAGTTCTTC	CASSVLTISGEQFF
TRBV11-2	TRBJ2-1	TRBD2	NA	TGTGCCAGCAGCTCAAGTTTTCTAGCGGGAGGAACCTACAATGAGCAGTTCTTC	CASSSSFLAGGTYNEQFF
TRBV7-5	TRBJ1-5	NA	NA	TGTGTCAGAAGCCCGGGACATTCTACACTTAGCAATCAGCCCCAGCATTTT	CVRSPGHSTLSNQPQHF
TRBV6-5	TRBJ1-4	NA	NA	TGTGCCAGCAACCCTACCCCTAATGAAAAACTGTTTTTT	CASNPTPNEKLFF
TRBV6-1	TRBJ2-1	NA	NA	TGTGCCAGCAGTGAGTTGGGCGGGAAGGGTGAGCAGTTCTTC	CASSELGGKGEQFF
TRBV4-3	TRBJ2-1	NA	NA	TGCGCCAGCAGCCAAGAAGGCCCAGGAGGGGGTGAGCAGTTCTTC	CASSQEGPGGGEQFF
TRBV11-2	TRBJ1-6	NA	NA	TGTGCCAGCAGCTGGACAGCGAGCTCCTATAATTCACCCCTCCACTTT	CASSWTASSYNSPLHF
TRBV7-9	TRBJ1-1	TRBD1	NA	TGTGCCAGCAGCCCTGGACAGGATGAAGCTTTCTTT	CASSPGQDEAFF
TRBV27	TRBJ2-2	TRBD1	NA	TGTGCCAGCAGTTCGACAGGGTTGAACGGGGAGCTGTTTTTT	CASSSTGLNGELFF
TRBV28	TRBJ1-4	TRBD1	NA	TGTGCCAGCAGACCGACAGGGGGAAATGAAAAACTGTTTTTT	CASRPTGGNEKLFF
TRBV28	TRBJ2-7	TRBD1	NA	TGTGCCAGCAGTTCGGCCGGGACAGGGGAAATGGAGCAGTACTTC	CASSSAGTGEMEQYF
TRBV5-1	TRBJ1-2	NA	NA	TGCGCCAGCAGCCCCTCGGGGGGTAACTATGGCTACACCTTC	CASSPSGGNYGYTF
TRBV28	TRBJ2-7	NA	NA	TGTGCCAGCCCCCCATCGGGCTCGGTTCGGGACGAGCAGTACTTC	CASPPSGSVRDEQYF
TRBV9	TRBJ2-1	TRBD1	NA	TGTGCCAGCAGCATAGGGGGCCTCAGCTCCTACAATGAGCAGTTCTTC	CASSIGGLSSYNEQFF
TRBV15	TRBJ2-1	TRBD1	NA	TGTGCCACCAGCAGAGATCGGCAGGGGGCTGAGCAGTTCTTC	CATSRDRQGAEQFF
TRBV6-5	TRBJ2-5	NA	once	TGTGCCAGCAGTTACTCCCGGGGTTCGGAGACCCAGTACTTC	CASSYSRGSETQYF
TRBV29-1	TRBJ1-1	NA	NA	TGCAGCGTTGCAAGGGCGGCGGACACTGAAGCTTTCTTT	CSVARAADTEAFF
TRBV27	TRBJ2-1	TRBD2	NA	TGTGCCAGCAGTTTTTACAGGACTAGCAACTACAATGAGCAGTTCTTC	CASSFYRTSNYNEQFF
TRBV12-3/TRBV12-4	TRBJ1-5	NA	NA	TGTGCCAGCAGTTGGGGAGAGAGTCAGCCCCAGCATTTT	CASSWGESQPQHF
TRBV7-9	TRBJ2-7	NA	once	TGTGCCAGCAGCTTGGGCCCTAGTGGCTCCTACGAGCAGTACTTC	CASSLGPSGSYEQYF
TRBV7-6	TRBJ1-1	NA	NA	TGTGCCAGCAGTAAAGAGACAGTGAACACTGAAGCTTTCTTT	CASSKETVNTEAFF
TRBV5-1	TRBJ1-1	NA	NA	TGCGCCAGCAGCTATTCACGGGACTCACAAGGAGGGAACACTGAAGCTTTCTTT	CASSYSRDSQGGNTEAFF
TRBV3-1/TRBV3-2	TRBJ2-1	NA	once	TGTGCCAGCAGCCAAGGGCGGCCCCACCAGGCTCCCCTCAATGAGCAGTTCTTC	CASSQGRPHQAPLNEQFF
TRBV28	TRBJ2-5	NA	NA	TGTGCCAGCATGGTTCGGCGGGATGGGCCCACGGGGGAGACCCAGTACTTC	CASMVRRDGPTGETQYF
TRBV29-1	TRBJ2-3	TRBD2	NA	TGCACCGTTTCGCGGGGGGAGGTCTCAGATACGCAGTATTTT	CTVSRGEVSDTQYF
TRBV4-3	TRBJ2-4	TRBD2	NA	TGCGCCAGCAGCCAAGTGAGACTAGCGGATTTAGCCAAAAACATTCAGTACTTC	CASSQVRLADLAKNIQYF
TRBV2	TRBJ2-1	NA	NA	TGTGCCAGCAGCGTACGTATGGGACGCTCCTACAATGAGCAGTTCTTC	CASSVRMGRSYNEQFF